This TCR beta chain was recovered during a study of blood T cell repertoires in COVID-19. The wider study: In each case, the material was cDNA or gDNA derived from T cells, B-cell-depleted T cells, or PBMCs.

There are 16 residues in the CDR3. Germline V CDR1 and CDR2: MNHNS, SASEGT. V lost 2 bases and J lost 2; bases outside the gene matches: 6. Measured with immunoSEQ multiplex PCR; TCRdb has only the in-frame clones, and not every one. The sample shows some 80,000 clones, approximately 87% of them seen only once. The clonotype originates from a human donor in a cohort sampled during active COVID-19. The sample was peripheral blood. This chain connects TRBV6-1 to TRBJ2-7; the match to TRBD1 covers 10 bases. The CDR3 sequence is CASSEIDRGRAYEQYF. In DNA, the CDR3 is TGTGCCAGCAGTGAAATAGACAGGGGGCGCGCCTACGAGCAGTACTTC.